This is a list of T cell receptor beta chains from one sample in a study of shared clonotypes between healthy human individuals. Repertoires were generated with immunoSEQ multiplex PCR, while TCRdb's copy carries only in-frame clones and drops some. The table has 2 million to 2.5 million clones, 85% to 95% seen once. The sequencing sample was made of naive CD4+ T cells from PBMCs. These receptors were taken from a man aged 18 to 30 in good health. Some clones in this sample may be carry-over from other donors' samples. Both conserved end residues are part of each CDR3. The order of the fields is J gene, D gene, V gene, clone size, CDR3 protein, CDR3 DNA. A D gene is named only where the DNA matches it firmly. Size is stated for part of the rows, as once, few or many counts, or as a class when the clone is expanded.

J gene: TRBJ2-1
D gene: TRBD2
V gene: TRBV10-3
clone size: -
CDR3 protein: CAIRPSGRPLVREQFF
CDR3 DNA: TGTGCCATCAGGCCTAGCGGGAGGCCCCTCGTGCGTGAGCAGTTCTTC

J gene: TRBJ2-1
D gene: -
V gene: TRBV11-3
clone size: -
CDR3 protein: CASSPGSSYNEQFF
CDR3 DNA: TGTGCCAGCAGCCCAGGGAGCTCCTACAATGAGCAGTTCTTC

J gene: TRBJ2-3
D gene: -
V gene: TRBV18
clone size: -
CDR3 protein: CASSLKDTQYF
CDR3 DNA: TGTGCCAGCTCACTCAAAGATACGCAGTATTTT

J gene: TRBJ2-2
D gene: TRBD1
V gene: TRBV9
clone size: -
CDR3 protein: CASSATGQGAGELFF
CDR3 DNA: TGTGCCAGCAGCGCCACGGGACAGGGGGCCGGGGAGCTGTTTTTT

J gene: TRBJ2-7
D gene: -
V gene: TRBV6-5
clone size: -
CDR3 protein: CASSYSPVHYEQYF
CDR3 DNA: TGTGCCAGCAGTTACTCTCCGGTGCACTACGAGCAGTACTTC

J gene: TRBJ1-1
D gene: -
V gene: TRBV28
clone size: -
CDR3 protein: CASSLSPGMNTEAFF
CDR3 DNA: TGTGCCAGCAGTTTGAGCCCCGGGATGAACACTGAAGCTTTCTTT

J gene: TRBJ2-3
D gene: -
V gene: TRBV5-1
clone size: -
CDR3 protein: CASRSTATDTQYF
CDR3 DNA: TGCGCCAGCAGAAGTACCGCCACAGATACGCAGTATTTT

J gene: TRBJ1-1
D gene: TRBD1
V gene: TRBV10-3
clone size: -
CDR3 protein: CAISDPNRLQGGRHTEAFF
CDR3 DNA: TGTGCCATCAGTGATCCAAACCGACTGCAGGGGGGTAGGCACACTGAAGCTTTCTTT

J gene: TRBJ2-2
D gene: TRBD2
V gene: TRBV7-9
clone size: -
CDR3 protein: CASRPLAGGTGELFF
CDR3 DNA: TGTGCCAGCAGGCCCCTAGCGGGAGGCACCGGGGAGCTGTTTTTT

J gene: TRBJ1-4
D gene: TRBD1
V gene: TRBV6-1
clone size: few
CDR3 protein: CASSRGLNEKLFF
CDR3 DNA: TGTGCCAGCAGTAGGGGGCTAAATGAAAAACTGTTTTTT

J gene: TRBJ2-5
D gene: -
V gene: TRBV28
clone size: -
CDR3 protein: CASSPGHPQETQYF
CDR3 DNA: TGTGCCAGCAGTCCGGGACACCCCCAAGAGACCCAGTACTTC

J gene: TRBJ1-4
D gene: -
V gene: TRBV4-2
clone size: -
CDR3 protein: CASSPSQGRNRNEKLFF
CDR3 DNA: TGTGCCAGCAGCCCCTCTCAAGGCCGGAACCGTAATGAAAAACTGTTTTTT

J gene: TRBJ1-5
D gene: TRBD1
V gene: TRBV28
clone size: -
CDR3 protein: CASSLADRGRNQPQHF
CDR3 DNA: TGTGCCAGCAGTTTAGCAGACAGGGGGCGCAATCAGCCCCAGCATTTT

J gene: TRBJ1-1
D gene: -
V gene: TRBV25-1
clone size: -
CDR3 protein: CASSESGSRRAFF
CDR3 DNA: TGTGCCAGCAGTGAATCCGGGTCAAGGCGAGCTTTCTTT

J gene: TRBJ2-2
D gene: -
V gene: TRBV5-1
clone size: -
CDR3 protein: CASSPWTGETGELFF
CDR3 DNA: TGCGCCAGCAGCCCGTGGACGGGAGAGACCGGGGAGCTGTTTTTT

J gene: TRBJ1-1
D gene: -
V gene: TRBV18
clone size: -
CDR3 protein: CASSPQGTDTEAFF
CDR3 DNA: TGTGCCAGCTCACCACAGGGTACAGACACTGAAGCTTTCTTT

J gene: TRBJ2-1
D gene: -
V gene: TRBV19
clone size: -
CDR3 protein: CASKTGDQQFF
CDR3 DNA: TGTGCCAGTAAAACGGGGGATCAGCAGTTCTTC

J gene: TRBJ1-3
D gene: TRBD1
V gene: TRBV28
clone size: once
CDR3 protein: CASSLRGPRSGNTIYF
CDR3 DNA: TGTGCCAGCAGTCTTAGGGGGCCGAGGTCTGGAAACACCATATATTTT

J gene: TRBJ1-4
D gene: -
V gene: TRBV5-1
clone size: -
CDR3 protein: CASSLGEAIAGEKLFF
CDR3 DNA: TGCGCCAGCAGCTTGGGGGAGGCTATCGCTGGGGAAAAACTGTTTTTT

J gene: TRBJ1-2
D gene: TRBD1
V gene: TRBV7-9
clone size: -
CDR3 protein: CASSLGQGAGYTF
CDR3 DNA: TGTGCCAGCAGCTTAGGTCAGGGGGCCGGCTACACCTTC

J gene: TRBJ1-2
D gene: -
V gene: TRBV28
clone size: -
CDR3 protein: CATTPGIAYGYTF
CDR3 DNA: TGTGCCACAACCCCAGGGATTGCCTATGGCTACACCTTC

J gene: TRBJ2-5
D gene: -
V gene: TRBV29-1
clone size: -
CDR3 protein: CSVGVISPLLQETQYF
CDR3 DNA: TGCAGCGTGGGCGTGATCAGCCCGCTTCTCCAAGAGACCCAGTACTTC

J gene: TRBJ1-2
D gene: -
V gene: TRBV20-1
clone size: once
CDR3 protein: CSAALGYGYTF
CDR3 DNA: TGCAGTGCTGCCCTCGGCTATGGCTACACCTTC

J gene: TRBJ1-2
D gene: -
V gene: TRBV28
clone size: -
CDR3 protein: CASSSTSNYGYTF
CDR3 DNA: TGTGCCAGCAGTTCGACCTCTAACTATGGCTACACCTTC

J gene: TRBJ2-2
D gene: -
V gene: TRBV9
clone size: -
CDR3 protein: CASSVAPRLGEGTGELFF
CDR3 DNA: TGTGCCAGCAGCGTAGCCCCCAGACTCGGCGAGGGCACCGGGGAGCTGTTTTTT

J gene: TRBJ2-4
D gene: -
V gene: TRBV19
clone size: few
CDR3 protein: CASSRLVDRYRAKNIQYF
CDR3 DNA: TGTGCCAGTAGCAGACTAGTAGACCGGTACAGAGCCAAAAACATTCAGTACTTC

J gene: TRBJ1-2
D gene: -
V gene: TRBV6-1
clone size: -
CDR3 protein: CASSETGRPYGYTF
CDR3 DNA: TGTGCCAGCAGTGAAACAGGCCGACCCTATGGCTACACCTTC

J gene: TRBJ1-4
D gene: -
V gene: TRBV15
clone size: -
CDR3 protein: CATSRLSEKLFF
CDR3 DNA: TGTGCCACCAGCAGGTTGAGCGAAAAACTGTTTTTT

J gene: TRBJ2-5
D gene: -
V gene: TRBV7-9
clone size: -
CDR3 protein: CASSSRETQYF
CDR3 DNA: TGTGCCAGCAGCTCGAGGGAGACCCAGTACTTC

J gene: TRBJ1-5
D gene: TRBD1
V gene: TRBV28
clone size: -
CDR3 protein: CASSLIQGGQPQHF
CDR3 DNA: TGTGCCAGCAGTTTAATTCAGGGGGGGCAGCCCCAGCATTTT

J gene: TRBJ2-4
D gene: -
V gene: TRBV19
clone size: -
CDR3 protein: CASSMGTTKNIQYF
CDR3 DNA: TGTGCCAGTAGTATGGGGACAACCAAAAACATTCAGTACTTC

J gene: TRBJ1-2
D gene: -
V gene: TRBV9
clone size: -
CDR3 protein: CASTRTRKGDGYTF
CDR3 DNA: TGTGCCAGCACACGGACACGGAAGGGCGATGGCTACACCTTC

J gene: TRBJ2-3
D gene: -
V gene: TRBV6-5
clone size: -
CDR3 protein: CASSPGSTDTQYF
CDR3 DNA: TGTGCCAGCAGTCCCGGGAGCACAGATACGCAGTATTTT

J gene: TRBJ2-5
D gene: -
V gene: TRBV9
clone size: -
CDR3 protein: CASSVEGETQYF
CDR3 DNA: TGTGCCAGCAGCGTTGAGGGGGAGACCCAGTACTTC

J gene: TRBJ1-1
D gene: -
V gene: TRBV20-1
clone size: -
CDR3 protein: CSATENTEAFF
CDR3 DNA: TGCAGTGCTACAGAGAACACTGAAGCTTTCTTT

J gene: TRBJ2-5
D gene: -
V gene: TRBV5-1
clone size: -
CDR3 protein: CASSLTPELLQETQYF
CDR3 DNA: TGCGCCAGCAGCCTCACACCAGAACTCTTACAAGAGACCCAGTACTTC

J gene: TRBJ2-2
D gene: -
V gene: TRBV9
clone size: -
CDR3 protein: CASSLPTGELFF
CDR3 DNA: TGTGCCAGCAGCCTTCCCACCGGGGAGCTGTTTTTT

J gene: TRBJ1-5
D gene: -
V gene: TRBV4-1
clone size: -
CDR3 protein: CASSQVGAGDHQPQHF
CDR3 DNA: TGCGCCAGCAGTCAAGTCGGCGCGGGGGACCATCAGCCCCAGCATTTT

J gene: TRBJ1-5
D gene: -
V gene: TRBV2
clone size: -
CDR3 protein: CASSGGQGNQPQHF
CDR3 DNA: TGTGCCAGCAGTGGGGGGCAGGGCAATCAGCCCCAGCATTTT

J gene: TRBJ2-3
D gene: TRBD2
V gene: TRBV7-9
clone size: -
CDR3 protein: CASSLETSGSTDTQYF
CDR3 DNA: TGTGCCAGCAGCTTAGAGACTAGCGGAAGCACAGATACGCAGTATTTT

J gene: TRBJ2-2
D gene: -
V gene: TRBV28
clone size: -
CDR3 protein: CASTFRETGELFF
CDR3 DNA: TGTGCCAGCACCTTCAGGGAAACCGGGGAGCTGTTTTTT

J gene: TRBJ2-3
D gene: TRBD2
V gene: TRBV28
clone size: -
CDR3 protein: CASNSRTSGTRRTDTQYF
CDR3 DNA: TGTGCCAGCAATTCTCGGACTAGCGGGACGAGAAGAACAGATACGCAGTATTTT

J gene: TRBJ2-1
D gene: TRBD2
V gene: TRBV7-6
clone size: -
CDR3 protein: CASSGGRASYNEQFF
CDR3 DNA: TGTGCCAGCAGTGGCGGGAGGGCCTCCTACAATGAGCAGTTCTTC

J gene: TRBJ2-1
D gene: -
V gene: TRBV12-5
clone size: -
CDR3 protein: CASGLGQVGYNEQFF
CDR3 DNA: TGTGCTAGTGGTTTGGGGCAGGTAGGCTACAATGAGCAGTTCTTC

J gene: TRBJ1-5
D gene: -
V gene: TRBV6-5
clone size: few
CDR3 protein: CASGTGNQPQHF
CDR3 DNA: TGTGCCAGCGGTACGGGCAATCAGCCCCAGCATTTT

J gene: TRBJ2-7
D gene: TRBD2
V gene: TRBV6-1
clone size: once
CDR3 protein: CASSAGTSGSPTYEQYF
CDR3 DNA: TGTGCCAGCAGTGCCGGGACTAGCGGGAGTCCCACCTACGAGCAGTACTTC

J gene: TRBJ1-1
D gene: -
V gene: TRBV27
clone size: -
CDR3 protein: CASSLSTLAYTEAFF
CDR3 DNA: TGTGCCAGCAGTTTATCCACGCTAGCTTACACTGAAGCTTTCTTT

J gene: TRBJ2-1
D gene: TRBD2
V gene: TRBV6-1
clone size: -
CDR3 protein: CASSWTSGTHNEQFF
CDR3 DNA: TGTGCCAGCAGTTGGACTAGCGGGACCCACAATGAGCAGTTCTTC

J gene: TRBJ2-3
D gene: -
V gene: TRBV6-6
clone size: -
CDR3 protein: CASSAFADTQYF
CDR3 DNA: TGTGCCAGCAGCGCCTTTGCAGATACGCAGTATTTT

J gene: TRBJ2-7
D gene: TRBD1
V gene: TRBV19
clone size: -
CDR3 protein: CASSPRDRGPVEQYF
CDR3 DNA: TGTGCCAGTAGTCCCCGGGACAGGGGGCCGGTCGAGCAGTACTTC

J gene: TRBJ2-1
D gene: TRBD2
V gene: TRBV5-5
clone size: -
CDR3 protein: CASSPGGAGGRNEQFF
CDR3 DNA: TGTGCCAGCAGCCCGGGAGGGGCGGGGGGAAGGAATGAGCAGTTCTTC

J gene: TRBJ2-5
D gene: -
V gene: TRBV28
clone size: -
CDR3 protein: CASRGRGATQYF
CDR3 DNA: TGTGCCAGCAGGGGGCGGGGCGCGACCCAGTACTTC

J gene: TRBJ1-1
D gene: -
V gene: TRBV19
clone size: -
CDR3 protein: CASCERSGTEAFF
CDR3 DNA: TGTGCCAGTTGCGAGAGGTCGGGCACTGAAGCTTTCTTT

J gene: TRBJ1-1
D gene: -
V gene: TRBV4-1
clone size: -
CDR3 protein: CASSPPRQGSVAFF
CDR3 DNA: TGCGCCAGCAGCCCCCCCCGGCAGGGAAGTGTAGCTTTCTTT

J gene: TRBJ2-2
D gene: -
V gene: TRBV9
clone size: -
CDR3 protein: CASTDGPRVTGELFF
CDR3 DNA: TGTGCCAGCACCGACGGACCTAGGGTCACCGGGGAGCTGTTTTTT

J gene: TRBJ1-4
D gene: -
V gene: TRBV11-2
clone size: -
CDR3 protein: CASSSPNLDRRREKLFF
CDR3 DNA: TGTGCCAGCAGCTCCCCCAACCTCGACAGGAGAAGGGAAAAACTGTTTTTT

J gene: TRBJ2-3
D gene: -
V gene: TRBV4-1
clone size: -
CDR3 protein: CASNLVGLITDTQYF
CDR3 DNA: TGCGCCAGCAACCTAGTAGGACTTATCACAGATACGCAGTATTTT

J gene: TRBJ2-7
D gene: TRBD1
V gene: TRBV27
clone size: -
CDR3 protein: CASSRVNNRDRSYEQYF
CDR3 DNA: TGTGCCAGCAGTCGCGTCAATAACCGGGACAGATCCTACGAGCAGTACTTC

J gene: TRBJ2-3
D gene: TRBD2
V gene: TRBV5-4
clone size: -
CDR3 protein: CASSVLAGGTDTQYF
CDR3 DNA: TGTGCCAGCAGCGTGCTAGCGGGAGGCACAGATACGCAGTATTTT